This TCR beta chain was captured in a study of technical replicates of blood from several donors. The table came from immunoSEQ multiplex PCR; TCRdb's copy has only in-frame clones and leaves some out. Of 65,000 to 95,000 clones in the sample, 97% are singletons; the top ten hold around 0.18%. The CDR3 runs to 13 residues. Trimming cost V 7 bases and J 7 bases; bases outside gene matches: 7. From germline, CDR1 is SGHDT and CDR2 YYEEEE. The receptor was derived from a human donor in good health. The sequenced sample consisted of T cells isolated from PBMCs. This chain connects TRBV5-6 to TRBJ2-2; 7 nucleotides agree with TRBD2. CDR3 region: CASRRGDGGELFF. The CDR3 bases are TGTGCCAGCCGCCGGGGGGACGGCGGGGAGCTGTTTTTT.